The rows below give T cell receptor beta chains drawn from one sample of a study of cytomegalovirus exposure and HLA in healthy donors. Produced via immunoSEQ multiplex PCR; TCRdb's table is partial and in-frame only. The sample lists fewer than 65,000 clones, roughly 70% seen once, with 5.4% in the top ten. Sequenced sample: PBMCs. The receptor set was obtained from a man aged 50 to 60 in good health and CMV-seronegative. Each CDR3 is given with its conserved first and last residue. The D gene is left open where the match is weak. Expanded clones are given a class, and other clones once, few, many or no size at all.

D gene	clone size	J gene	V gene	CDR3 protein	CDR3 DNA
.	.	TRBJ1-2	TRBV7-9	CASSLAKATAYGYTF	TGTGCCAGCAGCTTAGCGAAAGCGACAGCATATGGCTACACCTTC
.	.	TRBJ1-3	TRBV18	CASSPGAISGNTIYF	TGTGCCAGCTCACCAGGGGCAATCTCTGGAAACACCATATATTTT
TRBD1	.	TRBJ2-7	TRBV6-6	CASGQGAGEQYF	TGTGCCAGCGGGCAGGGGGCGGGGGAGCAGTACTTC
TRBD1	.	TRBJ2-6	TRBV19	CASSSGQARYRSGANVLTF	TGTGCCAGTAGTAGTGGACAGGCGCGCTACCGCTCTGGGGCCAACGTCCTGACTTTC
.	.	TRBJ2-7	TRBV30	CAWSVGTLSSYEQYF	TGCGCCTGGAGTGTAGGGACTTTGAGCTCCTACGAGCAGTACTTC
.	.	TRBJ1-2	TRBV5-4	CASSLADTGTIYGYTF	TGTGCCAGCAGCTTGGCCGACACGGGGACAATCTATGGCTACACCTTC
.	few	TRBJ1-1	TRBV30	CAWSVWGSPNTEAFF	TGTGCCTGGAGTGTGTGGGGCTCCCCGAACACTGAAGCTTTCTTT
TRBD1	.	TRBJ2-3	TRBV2	CANRQGETDTQYF	TGTGCCAACCGACAGGGTGAGACAGATACGCAGTATTTT
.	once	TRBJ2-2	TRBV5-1	CASSPGRGPLTGELFF	TGCGCCAGCAGCCCGGGCAGGGGTCCCCTTACCGGGGAGCTGTTTTTT
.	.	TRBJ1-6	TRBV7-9	CASSPPGGDSPLHF	TGTGCCAGCAGCCCCCCGGGGGGGGATTCACCCCTCCACTTT
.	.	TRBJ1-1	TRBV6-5	CASTYQDEAFF	TGTGCCAGCACTTACCAGGATGAAGCTTTCTTT
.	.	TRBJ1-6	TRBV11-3	CASSLEDNSPLHF	TGTGCCAGCAGCCTGGAGGATAATTCACCCCTCCACTTT
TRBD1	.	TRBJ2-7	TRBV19	CASSFRDSSYEQYF	TGTGCCAGTAGTTTCCGGGACAGCTCCTACGAGCAGTACTTC
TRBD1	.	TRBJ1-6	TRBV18	CASSPSQGADNSPLHF	TGTGCCAGCTCACCATCCCAGGGGGCCGATAATTCACCCCTCCACTTT
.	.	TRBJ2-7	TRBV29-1	CSVDGQGGEQYF	TGCAGCGTTGATGGTCAGGGTGGCGAGCAGTACTTC
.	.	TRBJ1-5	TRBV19	CASSTQPGQPQHF	TGTGCCAGTAGTACCCAACCGGGTCAGCCCCAGCATTTT
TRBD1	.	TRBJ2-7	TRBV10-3	CAIIDFGQGQDGGSYEQYF	TGTGCCATCATTGACTTTGGACAGGGTCAAGATGGCGGGTCCTACGAGCAGTACTTC
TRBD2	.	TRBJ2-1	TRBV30	CAWTPLSAGVLNEQFF	TGTGCCTGGACCCCTCTCTCTGCGGGGGTGCTCAATGAGCAGTTCTTC
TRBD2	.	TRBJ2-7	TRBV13	CASSLGGLAGGSTYEQYF	TGTGCCAGCAGCTTAGGGGGACTAGCGGGGGGAAGCACCTACGAGCAGTACTTC
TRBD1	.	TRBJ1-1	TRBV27	CASSPRDRGFGEAFF	TGTGCCAGCAGTCCCAGGGACAGGGGGTTTGGTGAAGCTTTCTTT
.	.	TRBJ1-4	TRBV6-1	CATSGLSGEKLFF	TGTGCCACCTCGGGTCTCTCGGGGGAAAAACTGTTTTTT
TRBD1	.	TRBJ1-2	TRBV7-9	CASSPTGGGYGYTF	TGTGCCAGCAGCCCGACAGGGGGAGGCTATGGCTACACCTTC
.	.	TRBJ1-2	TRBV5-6	CASSETGPWGYTF	TGTGCCAGCAGCGAGACAGGCCCCTGGGGCTACACCTTC
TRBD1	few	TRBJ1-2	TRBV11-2	CASSPSPTGAIGYTF	TGTGCCAGCAGCCCCTCCCCGACAGGGGCGATTGGCTACACCTTC
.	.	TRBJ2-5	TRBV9	CASSVGGFETQYF	TGTGCCAGCAGCGTAGGTGGCTTCGAGACCCAGTACTTC
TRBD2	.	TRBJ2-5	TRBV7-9	CASSPRLAGARETQYF	TGTGCCAGCAGCCCACGACTAGCCGGCGCGAGGGAGACCCAGTACTTC
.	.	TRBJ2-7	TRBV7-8	CASSPSSIEQYF	TGTGCCAGCAGCCCCTCGAGTATCGAGCAGTACTTC
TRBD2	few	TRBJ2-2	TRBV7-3	CASSSGLAGAGTGELFF	TGTGCCAGCAGCTCGGGACTAGCGGGGGCGGGCACCGGGGAGCTGTTTTTT
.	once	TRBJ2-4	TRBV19	CASSPTSYTKNIQYF	TGTGCCAGTAGTCCCACTAGTTATACCAAAAACATTCAGTACTTC
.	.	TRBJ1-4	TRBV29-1	CSVEDDDWYLNEKLFF	TGCAGCGTTGAAGATGACGACTGGTACCTTAATGAAAAACTGTTTTTT
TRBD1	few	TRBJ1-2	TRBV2	CASIGGSYGYTF	TGTGCCAGCATAGGGGGCAGCTATGGCTACACCTTC
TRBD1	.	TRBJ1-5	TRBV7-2	CASSPYTGTGYQPQHF	TGTGCCAGCAGCCCATATACCGGGACAGGATATCAGCCCCAGCATTTT
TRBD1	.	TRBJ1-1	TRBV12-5	CASGLRQGATEAFF	TGTGCTAGTGGGCTACGACAGGGGGCCACTGAAGCTTTCTTT
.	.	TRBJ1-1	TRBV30	CAWSFFRGDDEAFF	TGTGCCTGGAGCTTCTTCCGCGGGGACGATGAAGCTTTCTTT
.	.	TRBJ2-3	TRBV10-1	CASSEVGGDGTDTQYF	TGCGCCAGCAGTGAGGTTGGAGGCGACGGCACAGATACGCAGTATTTT
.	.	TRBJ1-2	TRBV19	CASSMTQGIYGYTF	TGTGCCAGTAGTATGACCCAGGGGATCTATGGCTACACCTTC
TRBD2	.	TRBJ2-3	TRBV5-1	CASSYSSGSSTDTQYF	TGCGCCAGCAGCTATTCTAGCGGGTCGAGCACAGATACGCAGTATTTT
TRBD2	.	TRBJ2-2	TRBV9	CASSADLAGGPQRELFF	TGTGCCAGCAGCGCAGACCTAGCGGGGGGACCCCAGCGGGAGCTGTTTTTT
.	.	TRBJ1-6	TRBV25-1	CASSAKGMNSPLHF	TGTGCCAGCAGCGCGAAGGGGATGAATTCACCCCTCCACTTT
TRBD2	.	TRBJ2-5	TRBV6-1	CASTLTWGGEAAQYF	TGTGCCAGCACTCTGACTTGGGGGGGGGAAGCGGCCCAGTACTTC
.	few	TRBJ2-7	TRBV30	CAWSVGQGRITYEQYF	TGTGCCTGGAGTGTAGGGCAGGGGCGAATTACCTACGAGCAGTACTTC
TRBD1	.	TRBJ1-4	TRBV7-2	CASARGLGTGNEKLFF	TGTGCCAGCGCGCGAGGCCTTGGGACAGGCAACGAAAAACTGTTTTTT
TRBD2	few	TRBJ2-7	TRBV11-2	CASSWEPLGLADLGYF	TGTGCCAGCAGCTGGGAACCCTTGGGACTAGCGGACCTCGGCTACTTC
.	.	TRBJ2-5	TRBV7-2	CASSLWTQETQYF	TGTGCCAGCAGCTTATGGACACAAGAGACCCAGTACTTC
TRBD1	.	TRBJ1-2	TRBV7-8	CASSLDGTGYVFGYTF	TGTGCCAGCAGCTTAGATGGGACAGGGTACGTTTTTGGCTACACCTTC
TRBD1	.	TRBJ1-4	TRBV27	CASKRTGSIKATNEKLFF	TGTGCCAGCAAGCGGACAGGGTCGATAAAGGCAACTAATGAAAAACTGTTTTTT
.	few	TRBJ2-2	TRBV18	CASSPPTDTGELFF	TGTGCCAGCTCACCACCGACTGACACCGGGGAGCTGTTTTTT
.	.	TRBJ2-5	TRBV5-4	CASSLVGSRLQTQYF	TGTGCCAGCAGCTTGGTGGGCAGTCGTTTACAGACCCAGTACTTC
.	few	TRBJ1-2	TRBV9	CASSVTGCGYTF	TGTGCCAGCAGCGTCACAGGGTGTGGCTACACCTTC
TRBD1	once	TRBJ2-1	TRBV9	CASSVGQGSAGSYNEQFF	TGTGCCAGCAGCGTGGGACAGGGGTCGGCTGGCTCCTACAATGAGCAGTTCTTC
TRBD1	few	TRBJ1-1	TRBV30	CAWSAFQGAWNTEAFF	TGTGCCTGGAGTGCCTTTCAGGGGGCGTGGAACACTGAAGCTTTCTTT
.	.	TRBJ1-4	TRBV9	CASSRNEKLFF	TGTGCCAGCAGCCGTAATGAAAAACTGTTTTTT
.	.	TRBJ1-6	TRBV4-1	CASNPDGNSPLHF	TGCGCCAGCAACCCTGACGGGAATTCACCCCTCCACTTT
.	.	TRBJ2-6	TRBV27	CASSSGLLSGANVLTF	TGTGCCAGCAGTTCGGGACTCCTCTCTGGGGCCAACGTCCTGACTTTC